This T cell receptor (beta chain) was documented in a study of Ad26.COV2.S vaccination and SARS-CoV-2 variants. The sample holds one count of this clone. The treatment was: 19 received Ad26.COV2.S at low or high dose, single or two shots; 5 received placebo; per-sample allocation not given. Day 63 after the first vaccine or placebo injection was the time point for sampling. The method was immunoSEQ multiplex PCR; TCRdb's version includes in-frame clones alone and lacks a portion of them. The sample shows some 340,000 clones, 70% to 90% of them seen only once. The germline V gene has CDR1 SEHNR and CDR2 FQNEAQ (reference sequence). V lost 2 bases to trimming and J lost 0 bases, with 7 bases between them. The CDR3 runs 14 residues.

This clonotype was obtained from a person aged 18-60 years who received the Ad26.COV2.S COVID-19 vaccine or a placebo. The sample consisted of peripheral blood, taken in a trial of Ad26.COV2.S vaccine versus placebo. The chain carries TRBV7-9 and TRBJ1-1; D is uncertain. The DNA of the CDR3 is TGTGCCAGCAGCTTACCGGGAATGAACACTGAAGCTTTCTTT. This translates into CASSLPGMNTEAFF.